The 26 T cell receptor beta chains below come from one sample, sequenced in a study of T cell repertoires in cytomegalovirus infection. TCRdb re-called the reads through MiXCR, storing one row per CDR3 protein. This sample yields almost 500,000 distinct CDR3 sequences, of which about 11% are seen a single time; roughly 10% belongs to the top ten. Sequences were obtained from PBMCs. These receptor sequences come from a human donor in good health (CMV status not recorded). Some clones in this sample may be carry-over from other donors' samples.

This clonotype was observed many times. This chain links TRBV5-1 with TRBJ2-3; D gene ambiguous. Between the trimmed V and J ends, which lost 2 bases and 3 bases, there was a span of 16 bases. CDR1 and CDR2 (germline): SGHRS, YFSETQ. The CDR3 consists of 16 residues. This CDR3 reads CASSFSKERLTDTQYF. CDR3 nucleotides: TGCGCCAGCAGCTTTAGTAAGGAAAGGCTTACAGATACGCAGTATTTT.

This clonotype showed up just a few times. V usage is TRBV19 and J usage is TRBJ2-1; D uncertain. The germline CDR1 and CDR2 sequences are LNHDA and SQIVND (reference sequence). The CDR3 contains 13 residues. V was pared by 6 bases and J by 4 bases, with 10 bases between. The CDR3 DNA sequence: TGTGCCAGTAGAGGCCTTCGGTACAATGAGCAGTTCTTC. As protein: CASRGLRYNEQFF.

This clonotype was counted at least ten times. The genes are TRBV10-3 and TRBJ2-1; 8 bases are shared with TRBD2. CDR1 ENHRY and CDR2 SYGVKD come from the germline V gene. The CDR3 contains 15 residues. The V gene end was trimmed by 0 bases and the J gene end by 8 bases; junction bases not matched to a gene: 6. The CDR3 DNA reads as TGTGCCATCAGTGAGTCGCAGCGGGAGTTCTATGAGCAGTTCTTC. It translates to CAISESQREFYEQFF.

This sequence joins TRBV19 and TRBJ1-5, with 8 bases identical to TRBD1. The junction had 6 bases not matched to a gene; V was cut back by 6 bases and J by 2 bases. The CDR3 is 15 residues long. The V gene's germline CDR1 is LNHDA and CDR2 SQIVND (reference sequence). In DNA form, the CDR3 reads TGTGCCAGTAGCCCGGACAGGGAAGGCAATCAGCCCCAGCATTTT. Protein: CASSPDREGNQPQHF.

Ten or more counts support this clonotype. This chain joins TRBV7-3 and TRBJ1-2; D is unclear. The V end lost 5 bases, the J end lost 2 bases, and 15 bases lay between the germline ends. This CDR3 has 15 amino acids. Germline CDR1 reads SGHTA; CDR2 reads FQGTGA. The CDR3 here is CASSPAPGMNYGYTF. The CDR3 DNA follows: TGTGCCAGCAGCCCAGCCCCCGGGATGAACTATGGCTACACCTTC.

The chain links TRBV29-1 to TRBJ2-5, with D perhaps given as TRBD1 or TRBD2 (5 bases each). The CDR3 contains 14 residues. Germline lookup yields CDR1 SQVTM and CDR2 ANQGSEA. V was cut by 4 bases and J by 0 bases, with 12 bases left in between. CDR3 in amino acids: CSVANRRYQETQYF. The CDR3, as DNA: TGCAGCGTTGCGAACAGGAGGTACCAAGAGACCCAGTACTTC.

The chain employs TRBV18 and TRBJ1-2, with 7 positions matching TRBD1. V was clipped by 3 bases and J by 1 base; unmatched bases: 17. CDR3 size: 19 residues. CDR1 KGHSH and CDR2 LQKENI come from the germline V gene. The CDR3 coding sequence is TGTGCCAGCTCACCCCTACCCGGGACAGAAGGAAGTATTAACTATGGCTACACCTTC. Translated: CASSPLPGTEGSINYGYTF.

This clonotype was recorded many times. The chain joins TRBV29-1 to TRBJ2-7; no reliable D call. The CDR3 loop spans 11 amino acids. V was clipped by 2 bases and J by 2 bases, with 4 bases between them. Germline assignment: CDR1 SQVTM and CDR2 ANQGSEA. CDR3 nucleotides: TGCAGCGTTGAAAGGGCCTACGAGCAGTACTTC. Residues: CSVERAYEQYF.

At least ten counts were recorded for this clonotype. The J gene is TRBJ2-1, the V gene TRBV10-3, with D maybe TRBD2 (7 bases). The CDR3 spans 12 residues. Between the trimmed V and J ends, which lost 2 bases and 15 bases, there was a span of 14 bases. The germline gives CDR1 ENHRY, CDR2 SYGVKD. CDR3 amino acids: CAISEEGGVLFF. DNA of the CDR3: TGTGCCATCAGTGAGGAAGGGGGGGTGCTGTTCTTC.

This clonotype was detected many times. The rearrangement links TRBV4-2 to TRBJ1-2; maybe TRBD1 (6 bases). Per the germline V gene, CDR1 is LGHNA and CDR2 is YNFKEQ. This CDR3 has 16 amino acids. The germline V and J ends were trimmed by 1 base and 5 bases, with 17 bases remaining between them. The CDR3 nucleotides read TGTGCCAGCAGCCAAGGAGAGGGGGACTTAGGTTATGGCTACACCTTC. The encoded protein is CASSQGEGDLGYGYTF.

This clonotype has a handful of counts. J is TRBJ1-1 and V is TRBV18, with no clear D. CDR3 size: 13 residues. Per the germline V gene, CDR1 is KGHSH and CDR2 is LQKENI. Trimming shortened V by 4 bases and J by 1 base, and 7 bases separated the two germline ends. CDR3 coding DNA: TGTGCCAGCTCACGGTGGGAGAACACTGAAGCTTTCTTT. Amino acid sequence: CASSRWENTEAFF.

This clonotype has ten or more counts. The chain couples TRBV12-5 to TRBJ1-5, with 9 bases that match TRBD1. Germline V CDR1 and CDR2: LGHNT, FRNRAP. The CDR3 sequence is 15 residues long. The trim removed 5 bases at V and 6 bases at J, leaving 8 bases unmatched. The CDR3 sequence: CASGPGQGGSQPQHF. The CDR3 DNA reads TGTGCTAGTGGTCCGGGACAGGGAGGGAGTCAGCCCCAGCATTTT.

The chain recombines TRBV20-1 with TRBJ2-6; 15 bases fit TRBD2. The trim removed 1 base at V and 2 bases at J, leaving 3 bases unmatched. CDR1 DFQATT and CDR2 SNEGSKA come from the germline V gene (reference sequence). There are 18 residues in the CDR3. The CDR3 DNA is TGCAGTGCTAGAGTGGGACTAGCGGGAGGTGCTGGGGCCAACGTCCTGACTTTC. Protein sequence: CSARVGLAGGAGANVLTF.

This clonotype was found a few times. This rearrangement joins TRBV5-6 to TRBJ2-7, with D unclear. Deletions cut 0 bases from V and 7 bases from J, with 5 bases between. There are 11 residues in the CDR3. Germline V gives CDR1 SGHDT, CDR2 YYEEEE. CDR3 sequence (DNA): TGTGCCAGCAGCTTGGCGATGGAGCAGTACTTC. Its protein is CASSLAMEQYF.

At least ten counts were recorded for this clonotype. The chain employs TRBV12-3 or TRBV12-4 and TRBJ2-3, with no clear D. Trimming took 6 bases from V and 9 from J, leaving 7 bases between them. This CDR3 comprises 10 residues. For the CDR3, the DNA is TGTGCCAGCAGATCAGTGACGCAGTATTTT. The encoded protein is CASRSVTQYF.

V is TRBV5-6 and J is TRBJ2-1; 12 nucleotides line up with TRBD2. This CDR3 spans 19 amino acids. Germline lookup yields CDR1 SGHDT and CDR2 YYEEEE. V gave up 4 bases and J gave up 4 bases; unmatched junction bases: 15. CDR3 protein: CASSPRRLAGGGSYNEQFF. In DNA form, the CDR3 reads TGTGCCAGCAGCCCCCGAAGGCTAGCGGGGGGGGGCTCGTACAATGAGCAGTTCTTC.

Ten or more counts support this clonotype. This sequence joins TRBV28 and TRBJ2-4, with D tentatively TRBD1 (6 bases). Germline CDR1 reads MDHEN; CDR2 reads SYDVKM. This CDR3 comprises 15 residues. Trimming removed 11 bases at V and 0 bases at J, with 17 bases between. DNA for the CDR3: TGTGCCGCATCCGGGACAACGACAGCCAAAAACATTCAGTACTTC. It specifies CAASGTTTAKNIQYF.

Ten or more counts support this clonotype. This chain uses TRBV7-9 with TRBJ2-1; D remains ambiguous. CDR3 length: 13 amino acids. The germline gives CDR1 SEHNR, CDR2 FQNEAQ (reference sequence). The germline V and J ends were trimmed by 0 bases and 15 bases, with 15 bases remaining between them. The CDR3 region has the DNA TGTGCCAGCAGCTTAGCCGCAGTTTACGGTCGGTTCTTC. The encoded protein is CASSLAAVYGRFF.

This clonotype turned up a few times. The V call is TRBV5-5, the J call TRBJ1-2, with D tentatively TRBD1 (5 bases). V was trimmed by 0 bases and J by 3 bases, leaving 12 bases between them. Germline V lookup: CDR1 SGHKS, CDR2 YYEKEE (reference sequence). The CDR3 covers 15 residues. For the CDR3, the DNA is TGTGCCAGCAGCTTGGATGGGGGAAACCACTATGGCTACACCTTC. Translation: CASSLDGGNHYGYTF.

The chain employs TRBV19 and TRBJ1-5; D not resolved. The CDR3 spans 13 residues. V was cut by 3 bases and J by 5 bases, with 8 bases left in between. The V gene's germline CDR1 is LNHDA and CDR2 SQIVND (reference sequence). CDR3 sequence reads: CASSISRDQPQHF. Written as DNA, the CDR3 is TGTGCCAGTAGTATTTCGAGGGATCAGCCCCAGCATTTT. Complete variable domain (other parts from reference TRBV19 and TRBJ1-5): DGGITQSPKYLFRKEGQNVTLSCEQNLNHDAMYWYRQDPGQGLRLIYYSQIVNDFQKGDIAEGYSVSREKKESFPLTVTSAQKNPTAFYLCASSISRDQPQHFGDGTRLSIL.

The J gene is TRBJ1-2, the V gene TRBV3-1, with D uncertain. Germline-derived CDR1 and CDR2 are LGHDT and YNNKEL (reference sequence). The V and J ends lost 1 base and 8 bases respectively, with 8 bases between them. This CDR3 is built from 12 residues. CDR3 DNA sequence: TGTGCCAGCAGCCAAGGAGTGGGGGGCTACACCTTC. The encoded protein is CASSQGVGGYTF.

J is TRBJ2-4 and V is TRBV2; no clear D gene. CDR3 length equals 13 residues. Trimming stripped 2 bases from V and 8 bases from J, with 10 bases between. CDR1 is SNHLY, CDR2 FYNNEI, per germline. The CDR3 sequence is CASSEREIHIQYF. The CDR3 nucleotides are TGTGCCAGCAGTGAAAGGGAAATCCACATTCAGTACTTC. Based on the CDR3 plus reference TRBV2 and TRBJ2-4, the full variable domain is EPEVTQTPSHQVTQMGQEVILRCVPISNHLYFYWYRQILGQKVEFLVSFYNNEISEKSEIFDDQFSVERPDGSNFTLKIRSTKLEDSAMYFCASSEREIHIQYFGAGTRLSVL.

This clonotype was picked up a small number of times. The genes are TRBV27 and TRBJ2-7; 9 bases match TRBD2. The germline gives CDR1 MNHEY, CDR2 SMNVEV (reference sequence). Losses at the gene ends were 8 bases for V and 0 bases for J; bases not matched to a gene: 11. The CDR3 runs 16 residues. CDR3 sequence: CASRSGRAGLSYEQYF. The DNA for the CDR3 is TGTGCCAGCCGTAGCGGGAGAGCGGGCCTCTCCTACGAGCAGTACTTC.

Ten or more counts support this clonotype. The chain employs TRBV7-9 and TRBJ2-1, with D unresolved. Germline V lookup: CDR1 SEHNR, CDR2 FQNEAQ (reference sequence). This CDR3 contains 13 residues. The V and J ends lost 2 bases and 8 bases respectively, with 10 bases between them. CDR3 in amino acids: CASSLIGQHEQFF. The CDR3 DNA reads TGTGCCAGCAGCTTAATCGGGCAACATGAGCAGTTCTTC.

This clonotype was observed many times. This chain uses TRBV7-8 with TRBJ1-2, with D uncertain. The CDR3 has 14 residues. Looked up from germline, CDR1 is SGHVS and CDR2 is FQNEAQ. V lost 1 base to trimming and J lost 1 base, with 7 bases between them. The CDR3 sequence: CASSLEILNYGYTF. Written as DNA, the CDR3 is TGTGCCAGCAGCTTAGAGATCCTTAACTATGGCTACACCTTC. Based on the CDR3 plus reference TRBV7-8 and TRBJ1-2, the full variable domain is GAGVSQSPRYKVAKRGQDVALRCDPISGHVSLFWYQQALGQGPEFLTYFQNEAQLDKSGLPSDRFFAERPEGSVSTLKIQRTQQEDSAVYLCASSLEILNYGYTFGSGTRLTVV.

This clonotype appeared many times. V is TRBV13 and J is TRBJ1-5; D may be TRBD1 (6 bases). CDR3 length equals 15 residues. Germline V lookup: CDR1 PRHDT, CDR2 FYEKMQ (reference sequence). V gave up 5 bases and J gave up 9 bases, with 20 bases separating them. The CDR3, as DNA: TGTGCCAGCAGCCTTGGGGGTGGGGGCCATGCGCCCCAGCATTTT. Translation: CASSLGGGGHAPQHF.